The 5 T cell receptor beta chains below come from one sample, sequenced in a study of breast tumors, draining lymph nodes, adjacent tissues. TCRdb re-derived calls from the multiplex PCR reads in MiXCR, one entry per CDR3 protein. The data contain roughly 120,000 distinct CDR3 sequences, nearly 20% of them singletons. Breast cancer patients provided tissue from their axillary draining lymph nodes. Sequencing input: axillary lymph node tissue. The receptors shown here come from a female donor with breast cancer. Some clones in this sample may be carry-over from other donors' samples.

As concerns this clonotype: The conserved phenylalanine or tryptophan normally closing the CDR3 is absent here, so this likely arose from a read error. The chain carries TRBV6-1 and TRBJ2-7, with TRBD2 identical over 13 bases. V dropped 1 base and J dropped 7; count of bases not matched to a gene: 1. In germline, CDR1 is MNHNS, CDR2 SASEGT. CDR3 length: 14 residues. The CDR3 spells CASSEGGLAGEQYL. The CDR3 coding sequence is TGTGCCAGCAGTGAAGGGGGACTAGCGGGGGAGCAGTACCTC.

Points on this clonotype: A much larger clone is a single base away; this may be a read error. In this CDR3 the conserved last residue, phenylalanine or tryptophan, is missing, so a read error is likely. The rearrangement links TRBV4-1 to TRBJ2-1, with 8 bases that match TRBD2. The CDR3 runs 15 residues. J gave up 5 bases and V 3 bases, and 6 bases lay outside the gene matches. CDR1 and CDR2 (germline): MGHRA, YSYEKL. The CDR3 loop is CASSHPGTRHNEQFL. CDR3 sequence (DNA): TGCGCCAGCAGCCACCCCGGGACTAGACACAATGAGCAGTTCCTC.

CDR3 bases: TGTGCCAGCAGCGTGAGGGACAGGGTCTACAATGAGCAGTTCTTC. As protein: CASSVRDRVYNEQFF. The chain has TRBV7-8 and TRBJ2-1; 9 bases agree with TRBD1. The V segment lost 5 bases and the J segment 3 bases; nucleotides outside the gene matches: 5. CDR3 length: 15 amino acids. Germline CDR1 is SGHVS and CDR2 is FQNEAQ.

This clonotype has more than one count but fewer than ten. J is TRBJ2-1 and V is TRBV5-4, with D possibly being TRBD1 or TRBD2 (5 bases each). CDR1 SGHNT and CDR2 YYREEE come from the germline V gene (reference sequence). The CDR3 has 15 amino acids. Trimming removed 3 bases from V and 2 bases from J, with 12 bases in between. The CDR3 sequence is CASSSRDGTYNEQFF. In nucleotides, the CDR3 is TGTGCCAGCAGCTCCCGGGACGGAACCTACAATGAGCAGTTCTTC.

This clonotype came up many times. The rearrangement links TRBV4-1 to TRBJ2-5, with a tentative D call TRBD1 (6 bases). Per germline, CDR1 MGHRA and CDR2 YSYEKL. This CDR3 contains 14 residues. Between the trimmed V and J ends, which lost 4 bases and 4 bases, there was a span of 13 bases. DNA of the CDR3: TGCGCCAGCAGCCTGGGACACACCGCAGAGACCCAGTACTTC. Protein sequence: CASSLGHTAETQYF.